This entry lists 13 T cell receptor beta chains sequenced from one sample in a study of radiation and T cells in renal cell carcinoma. Regarding time point: baseline pretreatment blood. Treatment reported: 15 Gy SBRT to primary tumor, nephrectomy 4 weeks later. This table comes from immunoSEQ multiplex PCR, and its TCRdb copy is limited to in-frame clones, with some not included. The table records 110,000 to 150,000 clones, about 88% of them present only once. Sequenced here: blood, sampled from a patient whose treatment included radiotherapy and nephrectomy. These receptors originate from a woman aged 45-59 years with renal cell carcinoma.

The V call is TRBV4-1, the J call TRBJ2-7; D remains unclear. Germline V CDR1 and CDR2: MGHRA, YSYEKL. The V and J ends lost 1 base and 7 bases respectively, with 11 bases between them. This CDR3 has 13 residues. CDR3 sequence: CASSQGVLGEQYF. CDR3 sequence (DNA): TGCGCCAGCAGCCAAGGAGTCCTAGGGGAGCAGTACTTC.

The J gene is TRBJ1-5, the V gene TRBV6-6; D gene uncertain. The V gene lost 3 bases and the J gene lost 0 bases, with 9 bases spanning the gap. Germline V CDR1 and CDR2: MNHNY, SVGAGI (reference sequence). The CDR3 spans 15 residues. CDR3 loop: CASSYMGISNQPQHF. The CDR3 nucleotides are TGTGCCAGCAGTTATATGGGGATTAGCAATCAGCCCCAGCATTTT.

The J gene is TRBJ2-3, the V gene TRBV2; 9 nucleotides align to TRBD1. The germline gives CDR1 SNHLY, CDR2 FYNNEI. CDR3 length equals 14 residues. The junction had 2 bases not matched to a gene; V was cut back by 6 bases and J by 1 base. The CDR3 coding sequence is TGTGCCAGCAGGAGGACAGGGGGCACAGATACGCAGTATTTT. This gives the protein CASRRTGGTDTQYF.

This CDR3 reads CASSVGMNTEAFF. The CDR3 DNA sequence: TGTGCCAGCAGCGTTGGCATGAACACTGAAGCTTTCTTT. The J gene is TRBJ1-1, the V gene TRBV6-5; D ambiguous. Trimming removed 6 bases at V and 0 bases at J, with 8 bases between. Germline V gene lookup returns CDR1 MNHEY and CDR2 SVGAGI. The CDR3 covers 13 residues.

The chain recombines TRBV28 with TRBJ2-1; 10 bases map to TRBD2. The CDR3 length is 16 residues. V gave up 5 bases and J gave up 1 base; unmatched junction bases: 5. CDR1 is MDHEN and CDR2 is SYDVKM in the germline V gene. The CDR3 DNA sequence: TGTGCCAGCAGTAAGATTAGCGGGGGGTCCTACAATGAGCAGTTCTTC. It yields the protein CASSKISGGSYNEQFF.

This chain links TRBV6-6 with TRBJ1-1, with D uncertain. V lost 0 bases and J lost 3, with 5 bases in between. Germline CDR1 MNHNY, CDR2 SVGAGI (reference sequence). The length of the CDR3 is 13 residues. CDR3 sequence reads: CASSYSTYTEAFF. The CDR3 DNA reads as TGTGCCAGCAGTTACTCGACGTACACTGAAGCTTTCTTT.

The rearrangement links TRBV29-1 to TRBJ2-7; tentatively, D is TRBD1 or TRBD2 (5 bases each). The V gene's germline CDR1 is SQVTM and CDR2 ANQGSEA. This CDR3 is built from 14 residues. V lost 1 base and J lost 5, with 15 bases in between. In DNA form, the CDR3 reads TGCAGCGTTGAAGGAAGTCAGGGAGTCGACGAGCAGTACTTC. This sequence encodes CSVEGSQGVDEQYF.

The chain employs TRBV5-3 and TRBJ1-6; D possibly corresponds to TRBD1 (6 bases). TRBV5-3 is identified as an open reading frame with a role that is uncertain. The CDR3 covers 14 residues. The germline V and J ends were trimmed by 5 bases and 9 bases, with 15 bases remaining between them. The CDR3 region is CARREQGTASPLHF. CDR3 nucleotide sequence: TGTGCCAGAAGGGAACAGGGTACGGCTTCACCCCTCCACTTT.

The rearrangement uses TRBV30 and TRBJ2-7; 8 positions match TRBD1. The CDR3 length is 13 residues. After removal of 5 bases from V and 2 bases from J, the junction contained 5 bases not matched to a gene. Germline V lookup: CDR1 GTSNPN, CDR2 SVGIG (reference sequence). CDR3 sequence (DNA): TGTGCCTGGCTGGGACAGGATACCTACGAGCAGTACTTC. It yields the protein CAWLGQDTYEQYF.

The chain uses TRBV5-1 and TRBJ1-4; no reliable D call. The V gene's germline CDR1 is SGHRS and CDR2 YFSETQ. The ends were cut back, 0 bases at V and 7 bases at J, with 13 bases in the middle. This CDR3 is built from 15 residues. This chain's CDR3 is CASSLAGVGSEKLFF. In DNA, the CDR3 is TGCGCCAGCAGCTTGGCCGGGGTTGGTAGTGAAAAACTGTTTTTT.

The chain joins TRBV6-1 to TRBJ2-5; the match to TRBD2 covers 7 bases. The J segment lost 4 bases and the V segment lost 4 bases, leaving 9 bases of the junction unmatched. The CDR3 runs to 15 residues. Germline CDR1 reads MNHNS; CDR2 reads SASEGT. The CDR3 reads CASSVLAAVGETQYF. In nucleotides, the CDR3 is TGTGCCAGCAGTGTTCTAGCGGCGGTGGGAGAGACCCAGTACTTC.

The genes are TRBV6-5 and TRBJ1-2; TRBD1 matches at 9 bases. The V segment lost 4 bases and the J segment 4 bases; nucleotides outside the gene matches: 10. The germline CDR1 and CDR2 sequences are MNHEY and SVGAGI. This CDR3 comprises 16 residues. The CDR3 sequence is CASSSLSSDRGYGYTF. In DNA form, the CDR3 reads TGTGCCAGCAGTTCACTTTCTTCGGACAGGGGCTATGGCTACACCTTC.

The CDR3 region is CASSLGGGLYGYTF. In DNA, the CDR3 is TGCGCCAGCAGCTTAGGGGGAGGCCTCTATGGCTACACCTTC. The V call is TRBV5-1, the J call TRBJ1-2, with a weak D call TRBD1 (6 bases). This CDR3 spans 14 amino acids. V lost 2 bases to trimming and J lost 4 bases, with 12 bases between them. Germline V gene sequence: CDR1 SGHRS, CDR2 YFSETQ.